A single sample is the source of the 9 T cell receptor beta chains below, sequenced in a study of blood T cell repertoires in COVID-19. TCRdb's table, derived via immunoSEQ multiplex PCR, lists solely in-frame clones and lacks some. Altogether around 300,000 clones are present, approximately 87% being singletons, with the ten largest covering roughly 2.8%. Source material: peripheral blood. The source is a woman in her thirties with COVID-19, enrolled during active disease.

The chain combines TRBV18 with TRBJ2-7, with TRBD1 as a possible D gene (6 bases). V was trimmed by 3 bases and J by 6 bases, leaving 18 bases between them. Per the germline V gene, CDR1 is KGHSH and CDR2 is LQKENI. The CDR3 consists of 15 residues. The CDR3 sequence: CASSPGTRGVGEQYF. DNA of the CDR3: TGTGCCAGCTCACCTGGGACACGTGGTGTGGGCGAGCAGTACTTC. Full variable domain (missing parts from reference TRBV18 and TRBJ2-7): NAGVMQNPRHLVRRRGQEARLRCSPMKGHSHVYWYRQLPEEGLKFMVYLQKENIIDESGMPKERFSAEFPKEGPSILRIQQVVRGDSAAYFCASSPGTRGVGEQYFGPGTRLTVT.

This chain links TRBV5-1 with TRBJ1-1, with D perhaps TRBD1 (6 bases). The CDR3 is 15 residues long. Trimming stripped 4 bases from V and 0 bases from J, with 13 bases between. CDR1 is SGHRS and CDR2 is YFSETQ in the germline V gene. For the CDR3, the DNA is TGCGCCAGCAGCACCTCACAGGGTTTGAACACTGAAGCTTTCTTT. The encoded protein is CASSTSQGLNTEAFF. Looking up the rest from reference TRBV5-1 and TRBJ1-1 gives the full variable domain: KAGVTQTPRYLIKTRGQQVTLSCSPISGHRSVSWYQQTPGQGLQFLFEYFSETQRNKGNFPGRFSGRQFSNSRSEMNVSTLELGDSALYLCASSTSQGLNTEAFFGQGTRLTVV.

V usage is TRBV18 and J usage is TRBJ2-2; 8 positions match TRBD1. J gave up 6 bases and V 6 bases, and 6 bases lay outside the gene matches. CDR1 is KGHSH, CDR2 LQKENI, per germline. This CDR3 is built from 14 residues. CDR3 sequence (DNA): TGTGCCAGCTCGGGACAGGCCGGATCCGGGGAGCTGTTTTTT. As protein: CASSGQAGSGELFF.

This clone was seen only once. This chain connects TRBV10-1 to TRBJ2-2; the D gene is possibly TRBD1 (6 bases). Trimming shortened V by 6 bases and J by 3 bases, and 8 bases separated the two germline ends. Germline CDR1 is WNHNN and CDR2 is SYGVQD (reference sequence). The CDR3 runs to 13 residues. Here the CDR3 reads CASRDSYTGELFF. CDR3 sequence (DNA): TGCGCCAGCAGGGACAGTTACACCGGGGAGCTGTTTTTT.

The chain carries TRBV11-1 and TRBJ1-2; no definite D call. Germline lookup yields CDR1 SGHAT and CDR2 FQDESV (reference sequence). V was shortened by 1 base and J by 0 bases, with 9 bases between the two germline ends. CDR3 length equals 15 residues. The DNA of the CDR3 is TGTGCCAGCAGCTTAGGTCGCCAGGCTAACTATGGCTACACCTTC. As protein: CASSLGRQANYGYTF.

This clone was detected a few times. The rearrangement links TRBV15 to TRBJ1-2; D may be TRBD1 (6 bases). V shed 0 bases and J shed 8 bases, with 19 bases lying between them. The CDR3 covers 16 residues. Germline V gives CDR1 LNHNV, CDR2 YYDKDF (reference sequence). Here the CDR3 DNA reads TGTGCCACCAGCAGAGATGTGGACAGCGGATCGAGGGGCTACACCTTC. This gives the protein CATSRDVDSGSRGYTF.

There are a few counts of this clone. The chain couples TRBV30 to TRBJ2-3; 10 bases line up with TRBD2. V was clipped by 8 bases and J by 2 bases; unmatched bases: 10. Germline V gene data show CDR1 as GTSNPN and CDR2 as SVGIG (reference sequence). This CDR3 spans 15 amino acids. CDR3 loop: CAASPLAGFTDTQYF. For the CDR3, the DNA is TGTGCCGCTTCCCCACTAGCGGGGTTCACAGATACGCAGTATTTT.

V gene TRBV4-1 combines with J gene TRBJ2-1; 7 nucleotides agree with TRBD2. The CDR3 spans 14 residues. CDR1 is MGHRA, CDR2 YSYEKL, per germline. Trimming at V came to 1 base and at J to 8 bases, leaving 5 bases not matched to a gene. DNA for the CDR3: TGCGCCAGCAGCCAAGTAGCGGGTCCGCATGAGCAGTTCTTC. Protein: CASSQVAGPHEQFF.

The chain is built from TRBV5-1 and TRBJ2-5; 8 bases fit TRBD1. Per germline, CDR1 SGHRS and CDR2 YFSETQ. The CDR3 runs 15 residues. Trimming removed 2 bases from V and 5 bases from J; junction bases left unmatched: 8. CDR3 nucleotide sequence: TGCGCCAGCAGCTTAGGGCAGGGGGCTGTGGAGACCCAGTACTTC. It codes for CASSLGQGAVETQYF.